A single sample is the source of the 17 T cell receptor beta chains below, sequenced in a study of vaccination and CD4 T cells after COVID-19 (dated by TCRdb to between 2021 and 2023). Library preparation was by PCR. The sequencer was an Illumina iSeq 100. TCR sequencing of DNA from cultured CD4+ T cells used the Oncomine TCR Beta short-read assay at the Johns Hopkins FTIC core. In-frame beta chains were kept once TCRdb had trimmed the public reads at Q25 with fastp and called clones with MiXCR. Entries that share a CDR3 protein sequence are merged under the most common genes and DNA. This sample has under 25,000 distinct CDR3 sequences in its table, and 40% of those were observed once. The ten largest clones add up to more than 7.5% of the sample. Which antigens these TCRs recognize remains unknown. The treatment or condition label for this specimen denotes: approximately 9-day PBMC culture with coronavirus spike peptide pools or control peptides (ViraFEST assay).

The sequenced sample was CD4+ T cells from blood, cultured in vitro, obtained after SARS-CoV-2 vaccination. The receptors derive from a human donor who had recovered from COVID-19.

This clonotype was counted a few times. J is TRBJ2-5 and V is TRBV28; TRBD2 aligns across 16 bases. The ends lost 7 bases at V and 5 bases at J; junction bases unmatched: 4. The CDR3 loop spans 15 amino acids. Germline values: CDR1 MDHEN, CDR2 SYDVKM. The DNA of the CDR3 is TGTGCCAGCACGGGGACTAGCGGGAGGGTGGAGACCCAGTACTTC. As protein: CASTGTSGRVETQYF.

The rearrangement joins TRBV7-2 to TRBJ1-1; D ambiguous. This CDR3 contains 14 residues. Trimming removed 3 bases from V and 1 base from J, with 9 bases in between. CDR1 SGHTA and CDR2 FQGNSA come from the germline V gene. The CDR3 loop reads CASSLRPPNTEAFF. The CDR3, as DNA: TGTGCCAGCAGCTTGCGGCCCCCGAACACTGAAGCTTTCTTT.

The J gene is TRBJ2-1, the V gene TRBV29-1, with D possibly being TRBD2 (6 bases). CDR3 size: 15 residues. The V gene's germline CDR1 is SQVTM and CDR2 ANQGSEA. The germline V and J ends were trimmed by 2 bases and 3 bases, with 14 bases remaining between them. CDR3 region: CSVELQTGDYNEQFF. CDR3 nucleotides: TGCAGCGTTGAACTACAGACGGGGGACTACAATGAGCAGTTCTTC.

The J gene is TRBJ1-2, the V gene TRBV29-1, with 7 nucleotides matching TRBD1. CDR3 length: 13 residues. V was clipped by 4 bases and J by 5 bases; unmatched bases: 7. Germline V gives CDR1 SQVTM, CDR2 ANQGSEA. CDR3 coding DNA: TGCAGCGTTGGGGAGGGGGCGCGATATGGCTACACCTTC. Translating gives CSVGEGARYGYTF. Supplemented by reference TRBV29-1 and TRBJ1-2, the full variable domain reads SAVISQKPSRDICQRGTSLTIQCQVDSQVTMMFWYRQQPGQSLTLIATANQGSEATYESGFVIDKFPISRPNLTFSTLTVSNMSPEDSSIYLCSVGEGARYGYTFGSGTRLTVV.

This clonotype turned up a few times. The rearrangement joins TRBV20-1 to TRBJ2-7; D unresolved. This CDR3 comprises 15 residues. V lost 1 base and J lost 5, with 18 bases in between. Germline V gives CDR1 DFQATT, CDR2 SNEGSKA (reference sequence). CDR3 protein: CSARASGPMNHEQYF. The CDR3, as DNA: TGCAGTGCTAGAGCCTCCGGGCCAATGAACCACGAGCAGTACTTC.

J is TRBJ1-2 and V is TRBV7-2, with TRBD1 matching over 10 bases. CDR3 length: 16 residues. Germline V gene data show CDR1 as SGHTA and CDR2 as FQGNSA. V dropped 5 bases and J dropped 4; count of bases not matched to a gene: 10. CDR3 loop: CASSRPPGQGGYGYTF. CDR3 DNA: TGTGCCAGCAGCCGCCCTCCCGGACAGGGGGGCTATGGCTACACCTTC.

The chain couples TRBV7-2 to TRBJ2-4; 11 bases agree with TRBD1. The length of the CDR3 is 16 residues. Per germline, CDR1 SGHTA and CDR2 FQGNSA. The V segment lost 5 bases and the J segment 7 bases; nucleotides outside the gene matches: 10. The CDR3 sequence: CASSPDRGRRGNIQYF. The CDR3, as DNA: TGTGCCAGCAGCCCGGACAGGGGGCGCAGGGGGAACATTCAGTACTTC.

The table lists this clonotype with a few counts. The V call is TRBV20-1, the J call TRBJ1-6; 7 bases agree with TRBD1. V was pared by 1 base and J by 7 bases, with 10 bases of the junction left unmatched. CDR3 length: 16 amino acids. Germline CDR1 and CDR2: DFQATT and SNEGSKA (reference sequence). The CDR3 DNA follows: TGCAGTGCTAGAGGGTGGACAGGCACAATCAATTCACCCCTCCACTTT. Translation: CSARGWTGTINSPLHF.

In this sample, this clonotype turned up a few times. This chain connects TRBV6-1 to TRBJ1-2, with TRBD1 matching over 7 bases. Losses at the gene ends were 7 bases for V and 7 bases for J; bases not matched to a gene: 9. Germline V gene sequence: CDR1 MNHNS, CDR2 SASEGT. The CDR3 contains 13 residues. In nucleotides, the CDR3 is TGTGCCAGCAAGCCGACAGGGATCGGTGGCTACACCTTC. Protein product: CASKPTGIGGYTF.

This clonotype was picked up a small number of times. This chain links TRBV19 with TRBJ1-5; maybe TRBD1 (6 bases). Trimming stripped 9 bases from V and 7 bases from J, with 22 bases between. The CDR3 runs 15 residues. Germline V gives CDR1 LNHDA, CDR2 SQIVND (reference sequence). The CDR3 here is CASQSGQRAIQPQHF. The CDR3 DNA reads TGTGCCAGCCAATCTGGACAGAGGGCAATCCAGCCCCAGCATTTT.

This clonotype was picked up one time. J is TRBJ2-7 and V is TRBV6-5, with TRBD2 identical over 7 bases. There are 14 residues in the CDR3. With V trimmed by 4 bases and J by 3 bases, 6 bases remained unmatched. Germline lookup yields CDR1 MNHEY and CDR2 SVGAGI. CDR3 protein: CASSLSGIYYEQYF. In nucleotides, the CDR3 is TGTGCCAGCAGTTTAAGCGGGATATACTACGAGCAGTACTTC.

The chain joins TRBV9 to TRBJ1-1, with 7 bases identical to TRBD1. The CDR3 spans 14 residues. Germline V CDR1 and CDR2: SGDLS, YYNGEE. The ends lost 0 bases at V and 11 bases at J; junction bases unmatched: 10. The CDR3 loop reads CASSVGGGGSGAFF. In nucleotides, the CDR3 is TGTGCCAGCAGCGTAGGAGGAGGGGGCAGTGGGGCTTTCTTT.

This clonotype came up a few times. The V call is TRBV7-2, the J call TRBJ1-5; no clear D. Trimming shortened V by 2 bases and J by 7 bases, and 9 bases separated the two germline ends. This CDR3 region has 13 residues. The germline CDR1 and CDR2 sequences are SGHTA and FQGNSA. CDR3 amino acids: CASSLSSNQPQHF. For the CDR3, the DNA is TGTGCCAGCAGCTTATCATCCAACCAGCCCCAGCATTTT. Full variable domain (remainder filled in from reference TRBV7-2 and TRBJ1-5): GAGVSQSPSNKVTEKGKDVELRCDPISGHTALYWYRQSLGQGLEFLIYFQGNSAPDKSGLPSDRFSAERTGGSVSTLTIQRTQQEDSAVYLCASSLSSNQPQHFGDGTRLSIL.

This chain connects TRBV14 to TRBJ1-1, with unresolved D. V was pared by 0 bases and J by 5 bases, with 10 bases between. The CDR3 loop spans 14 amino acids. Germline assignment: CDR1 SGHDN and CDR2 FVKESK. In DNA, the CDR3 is TGTGCCAGCAGCCAAGATGTCGATGTTACTGAAGCTTTCTTT. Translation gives CASSQDVDVTEAFF.

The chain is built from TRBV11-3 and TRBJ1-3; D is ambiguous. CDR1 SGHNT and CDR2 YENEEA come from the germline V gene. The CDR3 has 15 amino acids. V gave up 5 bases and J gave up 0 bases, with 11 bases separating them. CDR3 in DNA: TGTGCCAGCAGCCGGATCGGAGTCTCTGGAAACACCATATATTTT. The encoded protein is CASSRIGVSGNTIYF.

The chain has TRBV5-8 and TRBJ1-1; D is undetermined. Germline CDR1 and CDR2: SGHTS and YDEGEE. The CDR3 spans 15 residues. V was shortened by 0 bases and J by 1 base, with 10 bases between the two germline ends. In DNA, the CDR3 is TGTGCCAGCAGCTTGGTGTATGGGGAGAACACTGAAGCTTTCTTT. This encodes CASSLVYGENTEAFF.

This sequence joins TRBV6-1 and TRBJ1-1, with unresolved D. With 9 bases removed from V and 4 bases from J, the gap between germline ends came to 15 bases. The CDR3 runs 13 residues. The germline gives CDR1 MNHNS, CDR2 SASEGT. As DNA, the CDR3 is TGTGCCAGTATGGACCCCTGGGGCACTGAAGCTTTCTTT. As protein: CASMDPWGTEAFF.